By sample fraction, the clone carrying this T cell receptor (beta chain) is medium-sized. The antigen is not known. The data stem from a study of metastatic and nonmetastatic thyroid tumors. Study overall: A comparison of repertoires was made across blood and tumor or nodule tissue from malignant and benign thyroid patients.

The J segment lost 0 bases and the V segment lost 1 base, leaving 3 bases of the junction unmatched. Germline CDR1 SGHNT, CDR2 YENEEA. There are 16 residues in the CDR3. Prior to thyroid surgery, none of the patients had received any treatment. Original analysis: Between-group CDR3 differences, defined by clinicopathological status, yielded a distant-metastasis classifier for papillary thyroid cancer. TCRdb re-called the PCR reads with MiXCR. It is TCRdb's table, rather than the study itself, that gives the V and J calls and clone size. Altogether around 24,000 clones are present, 13% being singletons, with the ten largest covering 15% to 20%. Notes on the study in general: In both blood and tumor samples, TCR beta diversity was reported significantly higher for malignant than benign nodules.

The clonotype originates from a female donor with papillary thyroid cancer or a benign thyroid nodule (not recorded which). Some clones in this sample may be carry-over from other donors' samples. Sequenced sample: blood. The gene calls are TRBV11-3 and TRBJ1-3; 7 positions agree with TRBD1. CDR3 loop: CASSLGRGSSGNTIYF. CDR3 DNA: TGTGCCAGCAGCTTAGGCAGGGGGAGCTCTGGAAACACCATATATTTT.